The 20 T cell receptor beta chains given below trace back to one sample, sequenced in a study of shared clonotypes between healthy human individuals. Repertoires were generated with immunoSEQ multiplex PCR, while TCRdb's copy carries only in-frame clones and drops some. The sample holds roughly 2,300,000 clones, 85% to 95% seen once. The sequenced material came from naive CD4+ T cells from PBMCs. Subset denoted: CD45RA+ positively selected. Receptor source: a man younger than 30 in good health. Some clones in this sample may be carry-over from other donors' samples.

A remark on this clone: Within the sample, other DNA sequences also encode this same CDR3. The rearrangement joins TRBV5-1 to TRBJ2-7; 7 nucleotides match TRBD2. Germline CDR1 is SGHRS and CDR2 is YFSETQ. The CDR3 totals 14 residues. The ends lost 0 bases at V and 4 bases at J; junction bases unmatched: 4. CDR3: CASSLVPAGYEQYF. The CDR3 nucleotides read TGCGCCAGCAGCTTGGTTCCAGCGGGGTACGAGCAGTACTTC.

CDR3 sequence: CAWDSGRSNEQFF. CDR3 nucleotide sequence: TGTGCCTGGGATAGCGGACGGTCAAATGAGCAGTTCTTC. The rearrangement joins TRBV30 to TRBJ2-1, with D perhaps matching TRBD2 (6 bases). V was pared by 5 bases and J by 7 bases, with 15 bases between. The germline CDR1 and CDR2 sequences are GTSNPN and SVGIG (reference sequence). This CDR3 spans 13 amino acids.

This clone was detected only a few times. J is TRBJ1-3 and V is TRBV19, with D perhaps matching TRBD1 (5 bases). This CDR3 is built from 14 residues. Trimming shortened V by 6 bases and J by 0 bases, and 9 bases separated the two germline ends. Germline V CDR1 and CDR2: LNHDA, SQIVND (reference sequence). In nucleotides, the CDR3 is TGTGCCAGTAGACAAGACAGCTCTGGAAACACCATATATTTT. This codes for CASRQDSSGNTIYF.

This clone was seen more than once but under ten times. The chain recombines TRBV7-2 with TRBJ1-5; D not resolved. Germline loops: CDR1 SGHTA, CDR2 FQGNSA. Deletions cut 4 bases from V and 4 bases from J, with 8 bases between. The CDR3 consists of 13 residues. In DNA form, the CDR3 reads TGTGCCAGCAGCTCCCGAATAAATCAGCCCCAGCATTTT. Amino acid sequence: CASSSRINQPQHF.

The V call is TRBV6-6, the J call TRBJ1-2; tentatively, D is TRBD1 (5 bases). The CDR3 is 13 amino acids. Looked up from germline, CDR1 is MNHNY and CDR2 is SVGAGI (reference sequence). Trimming pared 3 bases from V and 7 bases from J, leaving 12 bases between. The CDR3 sequence: CASSYGQGAGYTF. In DNA form, the CDR3 reads TGTGCCAGCAGTTATGGCCAGGGAGCTGGCTACACCTTC.

In regard to this clone: Other DNA variants within this sample encode the same CDR3. The V call is TRBV5-1, the J call TRBJ2-5; 8 nucleotides align to TRBD1. The junction had 4 bases not matched to a gene; V was cut back by 4 bases and J by 5 bases. Germline values: CDR1 SGHRS, CDR2 YFSETQ. The CDR3 spans 13 residues. CDR3 sequence (DNA): TGCGCCAGCAGCCAGGGGGCCAAGGAGACCCAGTACTTC. Protein: CASSQGAKETQYF.

This chain links TRBV11-3 with TRBJ1-1; no clear D. Germline loops: CDR1 SGHNT, CDR2 YENEEA. The V end lost 0 bases, the J end lost 4 bases, and 9 bases lay between the germline ends. CDR3 length: 14 residues. The DNA for the CDR3 is TGTGCCAGCAGCTTAGATTCGGGTGGCACTGAAGCTTTCTTT. Protein: CASSLDSGGTEAFF.

The V gene is TRBV9, the J gene TRBJ2-1, with 11 bases matching TRBD2. V trimming: 3 bases; J trimming: 6 bases; junction bases outside the gene matches: 11. The germline V gene has CDR1 SGDLS and CDR2 YYNGEE. CDR3 length: 17 amino acids. The CDR3 DNA reads TGTGCCAGCAGCGCCCCCCACGGGACTAGCGGTTTCAATGAGCAGTTCTTC. Residues: CASSAPHGTSGFNEQFF.

Worth noting for this clone: The same CDR3 arises from other DNA sequences in this sample as well. Here the CDR3 reads CAWSDRGGTEAFF. CDR3 sequence (DNA): TGTGCCTGGAGTGACAGGGGTGGGACTGAAGCTTTCTTT. V gene TRBV30 combines with J gene TRBJ1-1; 7 positions match TRBD1. Germline assignment: CDR1 GTSNPN and CDR2 SVGIG (reference sequence). V trimming: 1 base; J trimming: 5 bases; junction bases outside the gene matches: 4. This CDR3 contains 13 residues.

The V call is TRBV19, the J call TRBJ2-7; D possibly matches TRBD1 or TRBD2 (5 bases each). The V end was cut by 4 bases, the J end by 5 bases, with 15 bases between. Germline CDR1 reads LNHDA; CDR2 reads SQIVND (reference sequence). This CDR3 contains 14 residues. The CDR3 sequence: CASSRTGTGHEQYF. The DNA for the CDR3 is TGTGCCAGTAGTAGAACCGGGACGGGACACGAGCAGTACTTC.

For the CDR3, the DNA is TGTGCCAGCAGCGTAGATGAGGGGAGTAGCACAGATACGCAGTATTTT. Translation gives CASSVDEGSSTDTQYF. The rearrangement uses TRBV9 and TRBJ2-3; the D gene could be TRBD1 or TRBD2 (5 bases each). Germline V gene lookup returns CDR1 SGDLS and CDR2 YYNGEE. This CDR3 comprises 16 residues. Trimming cost V 0 bases and J 0 bases, with 11 bases left between them.

This rearrangement joins TRBV7-2 to TRBJ2-5, with a possible D match to TRBD1 (6 bases). Germline CDR1 is SGHTA and CDR2 is FQGNSA. The CDR3 has 16 amino acids. V lost 5 bases and J lost 0, with 16 bases in between. As DNA, the CDR3 is TGTGCCAGCAGCACTCGGACAGTCACTTACCAAGAGACCCAGTACTTC. Translated: CASSTRTVTYQETQYF.

The gene calls are TRBV13 and TRBJ1-3; D is possibly TRBD1 (5 bases). V lost 1 base, J lost 0 bases, and 10 bases lay in between. CDR3 size: 16 residues. The germline gives CDR1 PRHDT, CDR2 FYEKMQ (reference sequence). As DNA, the CDR3 is TGTGCCAGCAGCTTAGTTAGGGGCGCCTCTGGAAACACCATATATTTT. Translation: CASSLVRGASGNTIYF.

The chain recombines TRBV7-2 with TRBJ2-1; 8 bases line up with TRBD2. In germline, CDR1 is SGHTA, CDR2 FQGNSA. Unmatched junction bases numbered 3, after V lost 2 bases and J lost 3 bases. The CDR3 spans 15 residues. CDR3 sequence reads: CASSLTSGGYNEQFF. Written as DNA, the CDR3 is TGTGCCAGCAGCTTAACTAGCGGAGGCTACAATGAGCAGTTCTTC.

This clone was seen once. The V gene is TRBV18, the J gene TRBJ1-2; unclear D gene. This CDR3 contains 13 residues. V lost 0 bases to trimming and J lost 5 bases, with 7 bases between them. CDR1 and CDR2 (germline): KGHSH, LQKENI. CDR3 sequence: CASSPPEKYGYTF. The DNA for the CDR3 is TGTGCCAGCTCACCACCGGAGAAATATGGCTACACCTTC.

This sequence joins TRBV5-4 and TRBJ1-2, with D unresolved. The CDR3 covers 14 residues. Germline V gene sequence: CDR1 SGHNT, CDR2 YYREEE (reference sequence). Trimming removed 4 bases at V and 4 bases at J, with 14 bases between. The CDR3 DNA is TGTGCCAGCAGCCTGGACTCCCCTGGCTATGGCTACACCTTC. It encodes CASSLDSPGYGYTF.

The chain carries TRBV28 and TRBJ2-7, with D uncertain. CDR1 is MDHEN, CDR2 SYDVKM, per germline. The CDR3 length is 13 residues. Trimming pared 6 bases from V and 5 bases from J, leaving 14 bases between. The CDR3 here is CASSPGFGHEQYF. The CDR3 nucleotides are TGTGCCAGCAGCCCAGGCTTCGGTCACGAGCAGTACTTC.

The CDR3, as DNA: TGTGCCAGCAGCGTAACTAGCGGGAGCATAAATACGCAGTATTTT. Encoded protein: CASSVTSGSINTQYF. The rearrangement joins TRBV11-2 to TRBJ2-3; 11 bases match TRBD2. In germline, CDR1 is SGHAT, CDR2 FQNNGV. The CDR3 extends over 15 amino acids. Germline trimming cut 5 bases from V and 7 bases from J; bases unmatched to any gene: 8.

The CDR3 DNA follows: TGCAGTGAGGGAACTAACTATGGCTACACCTTC. It encodes CSEGTNYGYTF. J is TRBJ1-2 and V is TRBV20-1; D unclear. This CDR3 region has 11 residues. Trimming cost V 7 bases and J 0 bases, with 6 bases left between them. Germline loops: CDR1 DFQATT, CDR2 SNEGSKA (reference sequence).

As DNA, the CDR3 is TGCGCCAGCAGCCAAGATGACAGGGCGATAAGTCAGCCCCAGCATTTT. Translating gives CASSQDDRAISQPQHF. The gene calls are TRBV4-1 and TRBJ1-5; 7 bases line up with TRBD1. Germline values: CDR1 MGHRA, CDR2 YSYEKL. The CDR3 loop spans 16 amino acids. J gave up 6 bases and V 0 bases, and 8 bases lay outside the gene matches.